The T cell receptor beta chain described here comes from a study of post-analysis software for immune sequencing data (dated by TCRdb to the mid-2010s). The study in broad terms: Disease courses on record covered relapsing-remitting, secondary progressive and progressive-relapsing multiple sclerosis, though some patients had no subtype annotation. A subset of samples was prepared in parallel using single-end sample barcoding, then pooled and co-amplified after Illumina adapter ligation. The multiple sclerosis patient repertoires were compared with 11 previously published healthy control repertoires from donors aged about 6 to 26 years.

Receptors were amplified or captured by PCR. TCRdb records Illumina HiSeq 2500 as the sequencer. To reduce PCR and sequencing biases, unique molecular identifiers were built into the TCR beta cDNA libraries. Every 1 to 10 million input T cells yielded approximately 500,000 cDNA molecules, meaning each molecule approximated one T cell. The same protocol used for the earlier healthy control dataset was applied to prepare and sequence the patient libraries. Samples belonging to the same batch were prepared together, multiplexed and sequenced on a shared HiSeq lane. The study's processing was this. Raw barcoded reads were processed with MIGEC, discarding single-read molecular identifier groups before consensus assembly and CDR3 extraction. VDJtools was used for post-analysis of the clonotype tables, and diversity was normalized by down-sampling every dataset to the size of the smallest sample. In repertoire overlap clustering, CDR3 amino acid sequences, but not nucleotide sequences, were matched to correct batch-related cross-sample contamination. The raw public data were reprocessed by TCRdb itself: fastp quality trimming at Q25, MiXCR clonotype calling, in-frame beta chains only. Duplicate CDR3 protein sequences are folded into a single record with the most common DNA and genes. The V and J calls and clone size are TCRdb's, not the authors'. In all, the sample holds fewer than 850,000 distinct CDR3 sequences, and 25% to 30% of those were seen once. The ten largest clones add up to more than 0.45% of the sample.

Trimmed from V: 7 bases; trimmed from J: 2 bases; junction bases lacking a gene match: 4. From its first to its last residue, the CDR3 has 13 amino acids. The CDR3 DNA has 39 bases and is translated from base 1. Looking up the germline V gene yields CDR1 SGHTA and CDR2 FQGNSA. Study-wide conclusions, independent of this receptor: Patients showed significantly higher frequencies than controls for five TRBV segments, among them TRBV5-6, TRBV5-1 and TRBV20-1. Direct clustering with F measure revealed strong co-clustering of samples prepared in the same batch, which led to a batch-effect correction. Multiple sclerosis patients had significantly lower normalized Chao1 diversity than controls, a result that suggests substantial peripheral T-cell clonal expansion. The multiple sclerosis patient group was slightly younger than the control group.

As concerns this clonotype: Its target antigen remains unknown. No conserved phenylalanine or tryptophan ends this CDR3, so it is likely a read error.

To demonstrate the VDJtools post-analysis software, TCR beta repertoires were profiled from the peripheral blood of 10 to 15 young patients with multiple sclerosis. The patients with multiple sclerosis were children and adolescents between roughly 6 and 16 years of age. The sequence joins TRBV7-2 to TRBJ2-7, and TRBD2 matches 8 of the central bases. Sequenced: blood. The clonotype was recovered from a girl aged 10 to 17 with multiple sclerosis. The nucleotides are TGTGCCAGCAATAGCGGGATCCCCTACGAGCAGTACTCC. This translates into CASNSGIPYEQYS.